This T cell receptor beta chain was profiled in a study of cytomegalovirus exposure and HLA in healthy donors. Overall study context: Genotyping of more than 300 donors showed that about 79% belonged to the Caucasian-associated ancestry cluster.

The V end was cut by 0 bases, the J end by 8 bases, with 14 bases between. The CDR3 is 14 amino acids. Looked up from germline, CDR1 is SGHDT and CDR2 is YYEEEE. Study results and caveats: DRB1 showed the most TCR associations and HLA-C the fewest in a later analysis, as rates varied by HLA locus. Most TCRs appeared rarely, but some public TCRs recurred in many donors.

Unrecorded immune exposure was likely among donors, who were nominally healthy when sampled. As concerns this clone: Its antigen is currently unknown.

Both 60 Vbeta primers and 13 Jbeta primers went into the PCR. This table comes from immunoSEQ multiplex PCR, and its TCRdb copy is limited to in-frame clones, with some not included. The repertoire holds 100,000 to 140,000 clones, with 73% as singletons. This sequence joins TRBV5-6 and TRBJ1-2; D possibly corresponds to TRBD1 (6 bases). The receptor's source is a man younger than 45 in good health and CMV-seronegative. What was sequenced was PBMCs. The CDR3 region is CASSLAGRGRGYTF. DNA of the CDR3: TGTGCCAGCAGCTTGGCCGGCAGGGGAAGAGGCTACACCTTC. Full variable domain (missing parts from reference TRBV5-6 and TRBJ1-2): DAGVTQSPTHLIKTRGQQVTLRCSPKSGHDTVSWYQQALGQGPQFIFQYYEEEERQRGNFPDRFSGHQFPNYSSELNVNALLLGDSALYLCASSLAGRGRGYTFGSGTRLTVV.